This entry is about one T cell receptor beta chain. The data originate from a study of blood T cell repertoires in COVID-19. Study-wide context: The study drew acute and convalescent COVID-19 samples from the United States, Italy and Spain. T cells, B-cell-depleted T cells, or PBMCs supplied cDNA or gDNA.

Methods used by the authors: Researchers report that nucleated cell counts were estimated from reference gene primer amplification. Sequencing was performed with immunoSEQ multiplex PCR; in TCRdb, only in-frame clones are kept and a portion is missing. V and J calls and clone size come straight from that table; D and trimming were deduced from the DNA. The sample records 400,000 or so clones, about 89% being singletons. Enrolled during active infection, Seattle patients were then followed longitudinally. The CDR3 has 18 residues. The V segment lost 4 bases and the J segment 1 base; nucleotides outside the gene matches: 10. The germline V gene has CDR1 SGHRS and CDR2 YFSETQ.

This TCR was recovered from a woman aged 40-49 years with COVID-19, enrolled during active disease. V gene TRBV5-1 combines with J gene TRBJ2-3; 12 bases are shared with TRBD2. The specimen sequenced was peripheral blood. The CDR3 nucleotides read TGCGCCAGCAGCCGAATCGGACTAGCGGGATTGGGCACAGATACGCAGTATTTT. Protein sequence: CASSRIGLAGLGTDTQYF.